Below are 18 T cell receptor beta chains sequenced from a single sample in a study of response to subunit inactivated influenza vaccine. TCRdb reprocessed the RT-PCR reads via MiXCR and lists one record per CDR3 protein. The table has about 540,000 distinct CDR3 sequences, roughly a quarter seen once. Another study also made use of these data, one on T cells expressing NK-cell markers. That work adds: UMIs accompanied the 5'RACE template switching by which TCR beta cDNA was made.

The sample consisted of CD4+ T cells sorted from PBMCs, taken about 13 days after vaccination. The receptors derive from a middle-aged man who received an inactivated influenza vaccine.

This clonotype was seen more than once but under ten times. The V and J genes are TRBV7-2 and TRBJ2-7; 9 bases agree with TRBD2. Germline CDR1 SGHTA, CDR2 FQGNSA. Trimming cost V 0 bases and J 4 bases; bases outside gene matches: 4. The CDR3 is made up of 15 amino acids. CDR3 coding DNA: TGTGCCAGCAGCTTAGCCCTAGCGGGATTTTACGAGCAGTACTTC. As protein: CASSLALAGFYEQYF. Combining the CDR3 with reference TRBV7-2 and TRBJ2-7 gives the whole variable domain GAGVSQSPSNKVTEKGKDVELRCDPISGHTALYWYRQSLGQGLEFLIYFQGNSAPDKSGLPSDRFSAERTGGSVSTLTIQRTQQEDSAVYLCASSLALAGFYEQYFGPGTRLTVT.

This chain uses TRBV10-3 with TRBJ2-5, with D uncertain. The CDR3 contains 13 residues. Between the trimmed V and J ends, which lost 4 bases and 3 bases, there was a span of 9 bases. The V gene's germline CDR1 is ENHRY and CDR2 SYGVKD. The CDR3 loop reads CAISVTAEETQYF. The CDR3 DNA is TGTGCCATCAGTGTCACAGCTGAAGAGACCCAGTACTTC.

V and J are TRBV14 and TRBJ1-4; no definite D call. This CDR3 comprises 16 residues. Germline V lookup: CDR1 SGHDN, CDR2 FVKESK. Trimming removed 3 bases at V and 7 bases at J, with 18 bases between. The DNA for the CDR3 is TGTGCCAGCAGCCAGCCCTCGACCCCGAGGGCTGAAAAACTGTTTTTT. It yields the protein CASSQPSTPRAEKLFF.

This chain joins TRBV4-1 and TRBJ1-1; D may be TRBD1 (6 bases). V was shortened by 2 bases and J by 4 bases, with 11 bases between the two germline ends. The CDR3 contains 14 residues. In germline, CDR1 is MGHRA, CDR2 YSYEKL. The CDR3: CASSQIQGITEAFF. The CDR3 nucleotides read TGCGCCAGCAGCCAAATCCAGGGGATCACTGAAGCTTTCTTT.

This clonotype showed up just a few times. This chain connects TRBV3-1 to TRBJ1-2, with 7 bases identical to TRBD1. V lost 2 bases and J lost 5; bases outside the gene matches: 2. This CDR3 is built from 13 residues. Germline V gives CDR1 LGHDT, CDR2 YNNKEL (reference sequence). The CDR3 region has the DNA TGTGCCAGCAGCCAAACGACAGGGTATGGCTACACCTTC. Translating gives CASSQTTGYGYTF.

V usage is TRBV6-5 and J usage is TRBJ2-3, with D possibly matching TRBD2 (5 bases). This CDR3 contains 15 residues. V was cut by 0 bases and J by 0 bases, with 7 bases left in between. Germline CDR1 MNHEY, CDR2 SVGAGI. The CDR3 here is CASSYSPGSTDTQYF. In DNA form, the CDR3 reads TGTGCCAGCAGTTACTCGCCGGGGAGCACAGATACGCAGTATTTT.

The rearrangement joins TRBV2 to TRBJ2-1; 8 bases fit TRBD2. Germline CDR1 SNHLY, CDR2 FYNNEI. V was clipped by 7 bases and J by 9 bases; unmatched bases: 11. The CDR3 extends over 14 amino acids. CDR3 DNA: TGTGCCAGCAACCCGGGGGGGCCCTACCCTGAGCAGTTCTTC. This encodes CASNPGGPYPEQFF.

The chain recombines TRBV7-9 with TRBJ2-1; D possibly corresponds to TRBD2 (5 bases). V was cut by 3 bases and J by 9 bases, with 12 bases left in between. The CDR3 length is 13 residues. Germline CDR1 SEHNR, CDR2 FQNEAQ (reference sequence). DNA for the CDR3: TGTGCCAGCAGCTTGAGGGAAAGGCGTGAGCAGTTCTTC. This sequence encodes CASSLRERREQFF.

The V gene is TRBV6-9, the J gene TRBJ1-1, with D hard to call. The CDR3 length is 17 residues. V dropped 7 bases and J dropped 1 base, with 22 bases sitting between them. The germline CDR1 and CDR2 sequences are MNHGY and SVAAGI. CDR3 sequence (DNA): TGTGCCAGCAAGGCGAAATCCCTATGTGCCAGGAACACTGAAGCTTTCTTT. This gives the protein CASKAKSLCARNTEAFF.

The genes are TRBV4-1 and TRBJ2-7; D unresolved. The V gene's germline CDR1 is MGHRA and CDR2 YSYEKL. The ends were cut back, 6 bases at V and 0 bases at J, with 6 bases in the middle. This CDR3 contains 12 residues. In nucleotides, the CDR3 is TGCGCCAGCAGTTGGCGCTCCTACGAGCAGTACTTC. This codes for CASSWRSYEQYF.

The genes are TRBV7-9 and TRBJ1-1; 9 nucleotides agree with TRBD1. Germline V gene lookup returns CDR1 SEHNR and CDR2 FQNEAQ (reference sequence). This CDR3 has 12 amino acids. V lost 11 bases to trimming and J lost 4 bases; unmatched junction nucleotides: 5. The CDR3 DNA reads TGTGCCGTAGACAGGGGGGGCACTGAAGCTTTCTTT. Translation: CAVDRGGTEAFF.

This clonotype was observed a handful of times. Here the CDR3 DNA reads TGTGCCAGCAGGGATCTCTTCACCTTGGAGGGCGAGCAGTACTTC. This translates into CASRDLFTLEGEQYF. This sequence joins TRBV2 and TRBJ2-7, with a possible D match to TRBD2 (6 bases). CDR1 is SNHLY and CDR2 is FYNNEI in the germline V gene. CDR3 length: 15 amino acids. The ends were cut back, 6 bases at V and 6 bases at J, with 21 bases in the middle.

This chain links TRBV4-3 with TRBJ2-7; perhaps TRBD1 as D (6 bases). The V gene lost 0 bases and the J gene lost 2 bases, with 11 bases spanning the gap. The CDR3 length is 15 residues. Germline assignment: CDR1 LGHNA and CDR2 YSLEER. The CDR3 is CASSQDPRGPYEQYF. Written as DNA, the CDR3 is TGCGCCAGCAGCCAAGATCCCAGGGGACCCTACGAGCAGTACTTC.

This clonotype was detected only a few times. The DNA for the CDR3 is TGTGCCAGCAGCGTAGGCTCGGGCAGGGGTGTGTCCTACAATGAGCAGTTCTTC. Translating gives CASSVGSGRGVSYNEQFF. The rearrangement links TRBV9 to TRBJ2-1; a possible D gene is TRBD1 (6 bases). V was shortened by 0 bases and J by 1 base, with 17 bases between the two germline ends. CDR3 size: 18 residues. Germline V gene data show CDR1 as SGDLS and CDR2 as YYNGEE.

This clonotype occurred a few times. This chain uses TRBV10-3 with TRBJ2-5, with D unclear. Germline loops: CDR1 ENHRY, CDR2 SYGVKD. Trimming took 4 bases from V and 5 from J, leaving 8 bases between them. The CDR3 length is 12 residues. The CDR3 reads CAISGWQETQYF. Written as DNA, the CDR3 is TGTGCCATCAGTGGATGGCAGGAGACCCAGTACTTC.

This clonotype was found many times. This chain links TRBV29-1 with TRBJ2-1; TRBD1 agrees at 8 bases. Germline V gene lookup returns CDR1 SQVTM and CDR2 ANQGSEA. V lost 6 bases, J lost 7 bases, and 8 bases stayed unmatched. The CDR3 is made up of 13 amino acids. The CDR3 DNA reads TGCAGCGTCGCGGACAGGGCACAAAATGAGCAGTTCTTC. Protein sequence: CSVADRAQNEQFF.

The chain combines TRBV2 with TRBJ2-7, with 10 positions matching TRBD2. J lost 2 bases, V lost 3 bases, and 7 bases had no gene match. CDR1 SNHLY and CDR2 FYNNEI come from the germline V gene. This CDR3 region has 16 residues. Written as DNA, the CDR3 is TGTGCCAGCAGTGATAGGGGACTAGCGCATACCTACGAGCAGTACTTC. Translation: CASSDRGLAHTYEQYF.

V usage is TRBV12-3 or TRBV12-4 and J usage is TRBJ1-3; weak D call: TRBD1 (5 bases). The length of the CDR3 is 15 residues. Between the trimmed V and J ends, which lost 3 bases and 1 base, there was a span of 10 bases. For the CDR3, the DNA is TGTGCCAGCAGTTTGGAGGGGACGTCTGGAAACACCATATATTTT. It is translated as CASSLEGTSGNTIYF.